What follows describes a single T cell receptor (beta chain). This CDR3 spans 17 amino acids. With 3 bases clipped from V and 2 bases from J, the junction kept 12 bases outside the gene matches. Germline V gene sequence: CDR1 SGHDT, CDR2 YYEEEE. In TCRdb, the 5' RACE reads were re-called with MiXCR into one record per CDR3 protein. The sample includes fewer than 450,000 distinct CDR3 sequences, 24% of them seen just once. The sample belongs to a study of T-cell memory formation after mild COVID-19. The sequencing sample was made of PBMCs or a T cell subset sorted from them (not recorded which). This chain links TRBV5-6 with TRBJ1-2; 8 bases fit TRBD1. The clonotype comes from an adult woman who had mild COVID-19 (a few samples of this study predate the infection). Cell type and time point are not known. In nucleotides, the CDR3 is TGTGCCAGCAGCTATCGGACAGGGAAGGGGTGGAACTATGGCTACACCTTC. It codes for CASSYRTGKGWNYGYTF. The full variable domain, with the rest looked up from reference TRBV5-6 and TRBJ1-2, is DAGVTQSPTHLIKTRGQQVTLRCSPKSGHDTVSWYQQALGQGPQFIFQYYEEEERQRGNFPDRFSGHQFPNYSSELNVNALLLGDSALYLCASSYRTGKGWNYGYTFGSGTRLTVV.